This T cell receptor beta chain was observed in a study of blood T cells in healthy people across ages (dated by TCRdb to between 2015 and 2016). Looking at the study overall: In model experiments, template switching captured about one uniquely barcoded TCR beta cDNA molecule for every two T cells. Using deep sequencing normalized with unique cDNA molecular identifiers, the study measured how TCR beta repertoire diversity changes with age. The donors were split into four age groups: young (average approximately 16 years), middle-aged (over 35), aged (more than 60) and long-lived (about 74). To avoid experimental bias, donors of different ages were spread randomly across the sequencing lanes. The study analyzed two additional independent replicas of 1 million unique cDNA reads from the same blood draw for two donors, one aged 18 to 30 and one aged 80 or older. Paper-wide results and their limitations: Conclusive comparison of naive and antigen-experienced compartments was prevented by the profiling of bulk unsorted PBMCs. As age increased, observed TCR beta diversity per million T cells dropped in a roughly linear way, and a significant reduction was already evident by age about 36. Estimates of total diversity from one million sequenced T cells were regarded as lower bounds and underestimates. The long-lived group showed more naive CD4+ T cells, fewer expanded clones and increased TCR diversity than the aged group, suggesting age selection. The CMV infection status of donors was not known, potentially confounding age-related changes in expanded clonotypes. A strong correlation was found between observed TCR beta diversity and the percentage of naive T cells measured by flow cytometry.

This clonotype turned up a few times. The antigen it recognizes is unknown. Base qualities are not at hand, and no much larger clone is one base apart. The CDR3, from cysteine to phenylalanine, totals 13 residues. Only the CDR3 part of the read is kept: 39 bases, read in frame from the first base. CDR1 is given as MNHNS and CDR2 as SASEGT, both from the germline V gene. The germline ends are 8 bases apart after V is trimmed by 3 bases and J by 3 bases. Donors were 30 to 45 systemically healthy Caucasian individuals from Russia aged roughly 6 to 100 years. Ten milliliters of peripheral blood were drawn from each donor into EDTA-treated Vacutainer tubes. PBMCs were isolated by Ficoll-Paque density-gradient centrifugation, with at least 7 million obtained per sample. Total RNA, at least 6 micrograms per sample, was extracted from PBMCs with Trizol reagent. The percentages of naive CD45RAhigh/CD27high T cells were determined by flow cytometry on a PBMC aliquot from every donor.

Library preparation used 5' RACE. Sequenced using an Illumina HiSeq 2500. A second PCR of roughly 7 to 11 cycles was performed with a sample-barcoded 5' primer and a J-beta primer mix. A unique molecular identifier was introduced onto each TCR beta cDNA molecule by a template-switch 5' adaptor carrying 12 random nucleotides. Each sample yielded at least 2.5 million CDR3-containing paired-end reads. First-strand cDNA synthesis was performed from all RNA using the Mint cDNA synthesis kit, with priming by a TRBC-specific oligonucleotide. After uracil-DNA glycosylase treatment, a first 18-cycle PCR used universal primers M1SS and BC2_uni_R on all cDNA. Regarding the original processing steps: Normalization of each sample was performed by random selection of 1 million high-quality reads, each carrying a distinct molecular identifier. Reads sharing molecular identifiers were discarded rather than binned into consensus sequences. CDR3 identification, clonotype clustering and error correction used MiTCR with a Q25 quality threshold and the strictest error-elimination algorithm. A nonparametric unseen species model with Euler transformation was used to estimate lower-bound total TCR beta diversity. TCRdb itself trimmed the public reads at Q25 with fastp, ran MiXCR and retained productive beta chains. Here each entry gathers all rows of one CDR3 protein and keeps the most common genes and DNA. In this record, the V and J calls reflect TCRdb's handling and not the investigators' own analysis. The sample table shows around 1,500,000 distinct CDR3 sequences, and 42% are seen once. The ten largest make up approximately 7.9% of the sample.

Sequencing was done on a sample of blood. This sequence originates from a woman aged 18-29 years in good health. The V gene is TRBV6-1 and the J gene is TRBJ1-1, and possibly TRBD1, on 5 matching bases. The CDR3 amino acid sequence is: CASSEGQYTEAFF. The DNA sequence is TGTGCCAGCAGTGAGGGGCAGTACACTGAAGCTTTCTTT.